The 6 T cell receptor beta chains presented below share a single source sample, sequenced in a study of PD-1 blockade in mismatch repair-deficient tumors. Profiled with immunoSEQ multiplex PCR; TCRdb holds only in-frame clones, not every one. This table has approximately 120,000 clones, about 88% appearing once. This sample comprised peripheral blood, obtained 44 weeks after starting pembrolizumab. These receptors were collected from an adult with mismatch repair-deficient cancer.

DNA for the CDR3: TGCGCCAGCAGCCCGGGCGCGGATAACACCATATATTTT. This codes for CASSPGADNTIYF. This sequence joins TRBV5-1 and TRBJ1-3; D remains ambiguous. V was cut by 4 bases and J by 7 bases, with 12 bases left in between. The CDR3 extends over 13 amino acids. Germline CDR1 reads SGHRS; CDR2 reads YFSETQ.

CDR3 bases: TGTGCCAGCACTGAGACAGGGGGCGCGGGTGGCTACACCTTC. Translated: CASTETGGAGGYTF. The rearrangement uses TRBV6-6 and TRBJ1-2, with TRBD1 matching 10 bases. CDR1 and CDR2 from the germline V gene are MNHNY and SVGAGI (reference sequence). The J segment lost 7 bases and the V segment lost 7 bases, leaving 9 bases of the junction unmatched. The CDR3 covers 14 residues.

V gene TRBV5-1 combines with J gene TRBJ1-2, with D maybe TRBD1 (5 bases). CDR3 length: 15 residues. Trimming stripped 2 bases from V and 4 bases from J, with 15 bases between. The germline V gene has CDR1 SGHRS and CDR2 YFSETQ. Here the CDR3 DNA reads TGCGCCAGCAGCTTAAAACAGACAGACATCTATGGCTACACCTTC. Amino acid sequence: CASSLKQTDIYGYTF.

The CDR3 nucleotides read TGTGCCAGTAGTCTTGGGGGACAGGGGGCCGGGAACGAGCAGTACTTC. Translation gives CASSLGGQGAGNEQYF. The V and J genes are TRBV19 and TRBJ2-7, with 12 bases matching TRBD1. After removal of 5 bases from V and 5 bases from J, the junction contained 10 bases not matched to a gene. Germline V gene lookup returns CDR1 LNHDA and CDR2 SQIVND (reference sequence). The CDR3 is 16 residues long.

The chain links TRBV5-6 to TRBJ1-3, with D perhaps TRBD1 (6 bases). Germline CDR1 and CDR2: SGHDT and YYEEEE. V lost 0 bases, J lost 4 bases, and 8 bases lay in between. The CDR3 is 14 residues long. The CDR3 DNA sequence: TGTGCCAGCAGCTTGGGAACAGGGGGAAACACCATATATTTT. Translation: CASSLGTGGNTIYF.

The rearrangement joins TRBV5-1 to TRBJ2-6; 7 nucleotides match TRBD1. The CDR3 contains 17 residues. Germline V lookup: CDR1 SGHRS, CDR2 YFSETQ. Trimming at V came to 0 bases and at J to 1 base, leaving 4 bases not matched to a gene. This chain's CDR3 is CASSLDRGLSGANVLTF. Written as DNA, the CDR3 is TGCGCCAGCAGCTTGGACAGGGGCCTTTCTGGGGCCAACGTCCTGACTTTC.